The 20 T cell receptor beta chains below all came from one sample that was sequenced in a study of T-cell reconstitution after alpha-beta-depleted transplantation in children. TCRbeta library construction was performed incorporating unique molecular identifiers. MiXCR was run by TCRdb on the PCR reads, yielding one entry per CDR3 protein. The sample comprises about 120,000 distinct CDR3 sequences, 23% of which are singletons, and roughly a tenth rests with the top ten. This sample comprised PBMCs, mostly from graft donor cells, obtained 180 days after TCRalphabeta/CD19-depleted stem cell transplant. These receptors were taken from a male patient between 2 and 15 years old who had a stem cell transplant for chronic granulomatous disease, so the T cells may come from the graft donor.

The chain links TRBV12-3 or TRBV12-4 to TRBJ2-7; D possibly corresponds to TRBD2 (5 bases). V lost 2 bases and J 7 bases, leaving 15 bases between the germline ends. The CDR3 is made up of 14 amino acids. CDR3 nucleotides: TGTGCCAGCAGTTTATTTCAGTCGGGGAGAGAGCAGTACTTC. Its translation is CASSLFQSGREQYF.

A note on this clonotype: This may be a read error, as it is one base from a much larger clone. The chain combines TRBV20-1 with TRBJ2-1, with TRBD1 matching over 7 bases. V shed 1 base, J shed 5 bases, and the junction held 8 bases outside the gene matches. Germline lookup yields CDR1 DFQATT and CDR2 SNEGSKA (reference sequence). This CDR3 comprises 15 residues. The CDR3 sequence: CSARAGQLTNNEQFF. The CDR3 nucleotides read TGCAGTGCTAGAGCGGGACAGCTAACTAACAATGAGCAGTTCTTC.

This chain links TRBV9 with TRBJ2-2; the match to TRBD1 covers 8 bases. V lost 0 bases, J lost 3 bases, and 4 bases stayed unmatched. Germline values: CDR1 SGDLS, CDR2 YYNGEE. The CDR3 contains 16 residues. The CDR3 DNA reads TGTGCCAGCAGCGTAGACCAGGGGGCGCACACCGGGGAGCTGTTTTTT. The encoded protein is CASSVDQGAHTGELFF.

The V and J genes are TRBV7-9 and TRBJ2-7; D unresolved. The CDR3 length is 14 residues. V was cut by 1 base and J by 3 bases, with 10 bases left in between. CDR1 is SEHNR and CDR2 is FQNEAQ in the germline V gene (reference sequence). The CDR3 protein is CASSLEGGFYEQYF. In DNA, the CDR3 is TGTGCCAGCAGCTTAGAGGGCGGATTCTACGAGCAGTACTTC.

This clonotype was counted many times. The chain joins TRBV12-3 or TRBV12-4 to TRBJ2-2; tentatively, D is TRBD2 (5 bases). V lost 2 bases to trimming and J lost 7 bases, with 11 bases between them. The CDR3 has 14 residues. The CDR3 DNA is TGTGCCAGCAGTTTAAGGCGGGTCGGCGGGGAGCTGTTTTTT. Translated, it gives CASSLRRVGGELFF.

This clonotype was observed many times. The chain recombines TRBV12-3 or TRBV12-4 with TRBJ1-4, with 7 positions matching TRBD1. CDR3 size: 15 residues. V lost 7 bases to trimming and J lost 4 bases; unmatched junction nucleotides: 9. CDR3 sequence (DNA): TGTGCCAGCACTCTAAACAGGGGTAATAATGAAAAACTGTTTTTT. Encoded protein: CASTLNRGNNEKLFF.

This clonotype was detected only a few times. The rearrangement uses TRBV20-1 and TRBJ1-2, with D unclear. The CDR3 contains 14 residues. Trimming cost V 0 bases and J 6 bases, with 14 bases left between them. The V gene's germline CDR1 is DFQATT and CDR2 SNEGSKA (reference sequence). CDR3 protein: CSARDRAENDGYTF. CDR3 bases: TGCAGTGCTAGAGATCGAGCAGAGAATGATGGCTACACCTTC.

The gene calls are TRBV10-3 and TRBJ2-5; 13 nucleotides line up with TRBD2. Germline V gene sequence: CDR1 ENHRY, CDR2 SYGVKD. With 4 bases clipped from V and 4 bases from J, the junction kept 3 bases outside the gene matches. This CDR3 contains 15 residues. CDR3 sequence (DNA): TGTGCCATCAGTGGGACTAGCGGGAGTTTAGAGACCCAGTACTTC. Its translation: CAISGTSGSLETQYF.

This clonotype was picked up many times. V usage is TRBV10-3 and J usage is TRBJ2-7, with TRBD1 as a possible D gene (5 bases). The germline V gene has CDR1 ENHRY and CDR2 SYGVKD. CDR3 length: 14 amino acids. The V gene lost 10 bases and the J gene lost 0 bases, with 16 bases spanning the gap. The CDR3 loop is CATSDNLSSYEQYF. The CDR3, as DNA: TGTGCCACCTCGGACAACCTCAGCTCCTACGAGCAGTACTTC.

This clonotype has a single count. The chain carries TRBV12-3 or TRBV12-4 and TRBJ2-1, with D maybe TRBD2 (5 bases). The CDR3 spans 15 residues. With 5 bases removed from V and 2 bases from J, the gap between germline ends came to 13 bases. The CDR3: CASSQPGLPYNEQFF. The CDR3 DNA sequence: TGTGCCAGCAGTCAACCAGGACTTCCCTACAATGAGCAGTTCTTC.

There are many counts of this clonotype. CDR3 nucleotides: TGTGCCAGCAGCTTGTGGTCTAGCGCATACGAGCAGTACTTC. It yields the protein CASSLWSSAYEQYF. This chain joins TRBV5-5 and TRBJ2-7, with D perhaps matching TRBD2 (6 bases). Trimming removed 1 base from V and 4 bases from J, with 12 bases in between. The germline CDR1 and CDR2 sequences are SGHKS and YYEKEE (reference sequence). The CDR3 spans 14 residues.

This clonotype has at least ten counts. The chain has TRBV7-6 and TRBJ1-3; D call uncertain. Germline CDR1 SGHVS, CDR2 FNYEAQ. The CDR3 extends over 11 amino acids. V was clipped by 3 bases and J by 7 bases, with 4 bases between them. The CDR3 spells CASSFRNTIYF. DNA of the CDR3: TGTGCCAGCAGCTTTCGGAACACCATATATTTT.

This chain links TRBV7-2 with TRBJ2-1; D is perhaps TRBD2 (6 bases). Trimming stripped 3 bases from V and 4 bases from J, with 13 bases between. The CDR3 consists of 15 residues. Germline lookup yields CDR1 SGHTA and CDR2 FQGNSA. Written as DNA, the CDR3 is TGTGCCAGCAGCTTGGCGGGGCGAGGATACAATGAGCAGTTCTTC. Residues: CASSLAGRGYNEQFF. Using reference TRBV7-2 and TRBJ2-1 for the parts outside the CDR3, the full variable domain is GAGVSQSPSNKVTEKGKDVELRCDPISGHTALYWYRQSLGQGLEFLIYFQGNSAPDKSGLPSDRFSAERTGGSVSTLTIQRTQQEDSAVYLCASSLAGRGYNEQFFGPGTRLTVL.

There are many counts of this clonotype. The chain links TRBV6-5 to TRBJ1-5, with D unclear. Germline V gene data show CDR1 as MNHEY and CDR2 as SVGAGI. This CDR3 has 15 amino acids. Trimming shortened V by 2 bases and J by 0 bases, and 8 bases separated the two germline ends. The CDR3 loop reads CASSYGPDSNQPQHF. The CDR3 region has the DNA TGTGCCAGCAGTTACGGGCCTGATAGCAATCAGCCCCAGCATTTT.

This rearrangement joins TRBV10-3 to TRBJ2-7; D remains unclear. The CDR3 has 15 amino acids. V was pared by 3 bases and J by 4 bases, with 16 bases between. CDR1 is ENHRY and CDR2 is SYGVKD in the germline V gene. The CDR3: CAISDMFTPPYEQYF. The CDR3 coding sequence is TGTGCCATCAGTGATATGTTTACCCCTCCTTACGAGCAGTACTTC.

In this sample, this clonotype turned up many times. This chain uses TRBV20-1 with TRBJ2-3, with no clear D. CDR1 and CDR2 (germline): DFQATT, SNEGSKA (reference sequence). The CDR3 has 16 residues. V lost 3 bases to trimming and J lost 0 bases, with 16 bases between them. The CDR3 here is CSASPIHHPSTDTQYF. The CDR3 DNA follows: TGCAGTGCTAGCCCCATTCACCATCCCAGCACAGATACGCAGTATTTT.

This sequence joins TRBV5-1 and TRBJ2-7; D is undetermined. Germline assignment: CDR1 SGHRS and CDR2 YFSETQ. Trimming removed 0 bases at V and 1 base at J, with 11 bases between. The CDR3 is 15 residues long. The DNA for the CDR3 is TGCGCCAGCAGCTTGGCCCGCACTACGTCCTACGAGCAGTACTTC. Amino acid sequence: CASSLARTTSYEQYF.

This clonotype was observed at least ten times. The chain recombines TRBV12-3 or TRBV12-4 with TRBJ2-3, with D possibly being TRBD1 (6 bases). The CDR3 sequence is 16 residues long. The V gene lost 3 bases and the J gene lost 0 bases, with 13 bases spanning the gap. The CDR3 loop reads CASSFSGQTSTDTQYF. CDR3 in DNA: TGTGCCAGCAGTTTCTCGGGACAAACTAGCACAGATACGCAGTATTTT.

This clonotype was recorded a few times. The chain carries TRBV6-5 and TRBJ1-2; weak D call: TRBD1 (6 bases). CDR1 and CDR2 from the germline V gene are MNHEY and SVGAGI. Between the trimmed V and J ends, which lost 8 bases and 9 bases, there was a span of 16 bases. The length of the CDR3 is 12 residues. CDR3 amino acids: CASGRGQGSYTF. The CDR3, as DNA: TGTGCCAGCGGTCGGGGGCAGGGGAGCTACACCTTC.

To note about this clonotype: Sequence at one end of the junction differs from germline and may be a read error. V is TRBV4-3 and J is TRBJ2-7, with unresolved D. Germline assignment: CDR1 LGHNA and CDR2 YSLEER. The CDR3 is 15 residues long. The CDR3 spells CASRQDRLTTYEQYF. The CDR3, as DNA: TGCGCCAGCCGCCAAGATCGGCTGACCACCTACGAGCAGTACTTC.